The 20 T cell receptor beta chains listed next were all sequenced from one sample in a study of T-cell memory formation after mild COVID-19. TCRdb redid the calling of the 5' RACE reads with MiXCR, one entry per CDR3 protein. The sample holds around 200,000 distinct CDR3 sequences; more than 25% are singletons and the top ten take 11%. The sample was PBMCs or a T cell subset sorted from them (not recorded which). Every receptor here comes from an adult woman who had mild COVID-19 (a few samples of this study predate the infection). Cell type and time point are not known.

This clonotype has only a few counts. J is TRBJ2-1 and V is TRBV15, with 8 bases lining up with TRBD1. Germline loops: CDR1 LNHNV, CDR2 YYDKDF (reference sequence). The CDR3 is 12 residues long. V lost 8 bases, J lost 5 bases, and 2 bases stayed unmatched. In DNA, the CDR3 is TGTGCCACCGACAGGGGAAACAATGAGCAGTTCTTC. This codes for CATDRGNNEQFF.

This sequence joins TRBV20-1 and TRBJ1-1; TRBD1 matches 7 bases. This CDR3 contains 17 residues. The J segment lost 0 bases and the V segment lost 6 bases, leaving 16 bases of the junction unmatched. Germline lookup yields CDR1 DFQATT and CDR2 SNEGSKA (reference sequence). The CDR3 DNA reads TGCAGTGCATTGGCCCGACAGGGCGGAACACTGAACACTGAAGCTTTCTTT. As protein: CSALARQGGTLNTEAFF.

This chain uses TRBV30 with TRBJ2-1; maybe TRBD2 (5 bases). Germline CDR1 is GTSNPN and CDR2 is SVGIG (reference sequence). V lost 4 bases, J lost 2 bases, and 12 bases lay in between. This CDR3 comprises 14 residues. Written as DNA, the CDR3 is TGTGCCTGGACTTATAGCGTAACCTACAATGAGCAGTTCTTC. It encodes CAWTYSVTYNEQFF.

This clonotype has a handful of counts. V gene TRBV7-9 combines with J gene TRBJ2-7; D unclear. V was shortened by 4 bases and J by 5 bases, with 21 bases between the two germline ends. Germline CDR1 reads SEHNR; CDR2 reads FQNEAQ (reference sequence). This CDR3 region has 16 residues. CDR3 coding DNA: TGTGCCAGCAGCTCAACCTCCATTGATCGTGGAAACGAGCAGTACTTC. Translating gives CASSSTSIDRGNEQYF.

The chain joins TRBV7-3 to TRBJ1-2; D gene uncertain. Germline CDR1 reads SGHTA; CDR2 reads FQGTGA. V shed 2 bases and J shed 4 bases, with 14 bases lying between them. The CDR3 loop spans 15 amino acids. DNA of the CDR3: TGTGCCAGCAGCTTAGCCCTGGTAGTCGGCTATGGCTACACCTTC. Its translation is CASSLALVVGYGYTF.

This clonotype appeared a few times. The chain carries TRBV9 and TRBJ2-7; D may be TRBD1 (5 bases). Germline values: CDR1 SGDLS, CDR2 YYNGEE. The CDR3 covers 13 residues. The V gene lost 4 bases and the J gene lost 2 bases, with 10 bases spanning the gap. The CDR3 region has the DNA TGTGCCAGCAGCCGACAGCCGACCTACGAGCAGTACTTC. Translating gives CASSRQPTYEQYF.

This clonotype was observed a handful of times. The rearrangement uses TRBV5-6 and TRBJ1-4, with 7 bases fitting TRBD1. Unmatched junction bases numbered 8, after V lost 3 bases and J lost 3 bases. CDR1 is SGHDT and CDR2 is YYEEEE in the germline V gene. The CDR3 covers 16 residues. CDR3 sequence reads: CASSSRRQGANEKLFF. In DNA form, the CDR3 reads TGTGCCAGCAGCTCGCGGCGACAGGGAGCTAATGAAAAACTGTTTTTT.

The CDR3 region is CATSVSGTPYNEQFF. The CDR3 DNA reads TGTGCCACCAGTGTTTCGGGGACCCCCTACAATGAGCAGTTCTTC. The chain combines TRBV24-1 with TRBJ2-1; D tentatively reads TRBD1 or TRBD2 (5 bases each). The ends were cut back, 5 bases at V and 2 bases at J, with 12 bases in the middle. This CDR3 has 15 residues. Germline V CDR1 and CDR2: KGHDR, SFDVKD.

The rearrangement uses TRBV7-2 and TRBJ1-5; D perhaps matches TRBD1 (5 bases). CDR3 length: 14 amino acids. Deletions cut 3 bases from V and 6 bases from J, with 12 bases between. The germline V gene encodes CDR1 SGHTA and CDR2 FQGNSA. The CDR3 spells CASSFFGAVQPQHF. The CDR3 coding sequence is TGTGCCAGCAGCTTCTTCGGGGCGGTTCAGCCCCAGCATTTT.

This clonotype has only a few counts. This chain connects TRBV12-1 to TRBJ2-7; TRBD1 is the table's D call, not checked against the DNA. TRBV12-1 is classified as a pseudogene. This CDR3 region has 22 residues. In DNA form, the CDR3 reads TGTGCCAGCAATCCCCCTGTCGTAACGCGAATCTGGCGGGAGTCTCAAGCGGGAGAGCAGTACTTC. It yields the protein CASNPPVVTRIWRESQAGEQYF.

V and J are TRBV2 and TRBJ2-2; no definite D call. Per germline, CDR1 SNHLY and CDR2 FYNNEI. This CDR3 contains 13 residues. V dropped 6 bases and J dropped 8 bases, with 13 bases sitting between them. The CDR3 is CASRATFGGELFF. CDR3 DNA: TGTGCCAGCAGGGCTACCTTCGGTGGGGAGCTGTTTTTT.

This clonotype was seen only a few times. The gene calls are TRBV4-2 and TRBJ2-6; 8 positions match TRBD2. Trimming cost V 2 bases and J 1 base; bases outside gene matches: 13. Germline CDR1 and CDR2: LGHNA and YNFKEQ. CDR3 size: 20 residues. The CDR3: CASSQPRLAGYGSGANVLTF. CDR3 sequence (DNA): TGTGCCAGCAGCCAACCTAGGCTAGCGGGCTATGGTTCTGGGGCCAACGTCCTGACTTTC.

The chain has TRBV29-1 and TRBJ2-3; D may correspond to TRBD1 or TRBD2 (7 bases each). Germline-derived CDR1 and CDR2 are SQVTM and ANQGSEA. V was shortened by 1 base and J by 3 bases, with 14 bases between the two germline ends. CDR3 length: 15 residues. The CDR3 spells CSVEAAGQLTDTQYF. CDR3 nucleotides: TGCAGCGTTGAAGCAGCGGGACAGCTAACAGATACGCAGTATTTT.

The V call is TRBV21-1, the J call TRBJ2-7; whether TRBD1, the table's D call, matches the DNA was not checked. TRBV21-1 is assigned pseudogene status. This CDR3 comprises 18 residues. Here the CDR3 reads CASSNGGWFDRSSVGGYF. The CDR3 DNA is TGTGCCAGCAGCAATGGGGGGTGGTTTGACAGGTCCTCCGTCGGGGGGTACTTC.

This chain uses TRBV2 with TRBJ2-3, with D unresolved. V was cut by 1 base and J by 6 bases, with 11 bases left in between. This CDR3 comprises 14 residues. The germline CDR1 and CDR2 sequences are SNHLY and FYNNEI. As DNA, the CDR3 is TGTGCCAGCAGTGAAGTGCCAGGATGGGATACGCAGTATTTT. It specifies CASSEVPGWDTQYF.

This chain links TRBV7-2 with TRBJ2-5; a possible D gene is TRBD2 (6 bases). CDR3 size: 16 residues. V lost 5 bases, J lost 5 bases, and 21 bases lay in between. Germline CDR1 SGHTA, CDR2 FQGNSA. The CDR3 protein is CASSPRGSGFGETQYF. The CDR3 DNA follows: TGTGCCAGCAGCCCGCGCGGTAGCGGTTTTGGGGAGACCCAGTACTTC.

The chain links TRBV9 to TRBJ2-7; 11 nucleotides agree with TRBD2. V was clipped by 3 bases and J by 0 bases; unmatched bases: 2. CDR1 and CDR2 (germline): SGDLS, YYNGEE. The CDR3 sequence is 15 residues long. The CDR3 protein is CASSAGLADSYEQYF. CDR3 DNA: TGTGCCAGCAGCGCGGGACTAGCGGACTCCTACGAGCAGTACTTC.

V and J are TRBV5-1 and TRBJ2-7; TRBD1 agrees at 8 bases. From germline, CDR1 is SGHRS and CDR2 YFSETQ. After removal of 4 bases from V and 7 bases from J, the junction contained 7 bases not matched to a gene. The CDR3 spans 13 residues. The CDR3 nucleotides read TGCGCCAGCAGCCCTCAGGGGGCTTGGGAGCAGTACTTC. This sequence encodes CASSPQGAWEQYF.

The gene calls are TRBV19 and TRBJ2-1, with unresolved D. In germline, CDR1 is LNHDA, CDR2 SQIVND (reference sequence). The CDR3 covers 14 residues. Trimming removed 4 bases at V and 3 bases at J, with 10 bases between. The CDR3 coding sequence is TGTGCCAGTAGTAGACTTCAGAACTACAATGAGCAGTTCTTC. It specifies CASSRLQNYNEQFF.

The V gene is TRBV5-1, the J gene TRBJ1-2, with D hard to call. There are 13 residues in the CDR3. The V gene's germline CDR1 is SGHRS and CDR2 YFSETQ. Trimming left V 4 bases short and J 2 bases short, with 9 bases between. The CDR3, as DNA: TGCGCCAGCAGCCAGACACCAAACTATGGCTACACCTTC. The encoded protein is CASSQTPNYGYTF.